This TCR beta chain was sequenced for a study of OX40 agonist ivuxolimab in advanced cancers. Turning to the study itself: Ivuxolimab is a fully human IgG2 antibody that activates OX40 (CD134). Study outcomes and limitations: Expansion of clones was among the lowest in partial responders at 0.1-3.0 mg/kg. More expanded clones were seen, on average, in CD8+ T cells than in CD4+. The study observed clonal expansion of CD4+ and CD8+ blood T cells by week 6 at 0.1 to 3.0 mg/kg.

This CDR3 spans 13 amino acids. CDR1 and CDR2 (germline): SGHTS, YDEGEE. V was clipped by 4 bases and J by 7 bases; unmatched bases: 5. As to this clone: Its cognate antigen is unknown.

Clones were read by immunoSEQ multiplex PCR, and TCRdb kept only the in-frame ones, dropping some. The repertoire includes roughly 13,000 clones, about 80% of them detected once, and 43% sits in the top ten. The V and J genes are TRBV5-8 and TRBJ2-1; 7 bases are a match to TRBD2. This TCR was sampled from an adult with an advanced solid tumor such as melanoma, head and neck, liver or kidney cancer. The starting material was CD4+ or CD8+ T cells sorted from blood, obtained in a trial of the OX40 agonist ivuxolimab. The CDR3 sequence is CASSPGTINEQFF. CDR3 in DNA: TGTGCCAGCAGCCCCGGGACTATAAATGAGCAGTTCTTC.